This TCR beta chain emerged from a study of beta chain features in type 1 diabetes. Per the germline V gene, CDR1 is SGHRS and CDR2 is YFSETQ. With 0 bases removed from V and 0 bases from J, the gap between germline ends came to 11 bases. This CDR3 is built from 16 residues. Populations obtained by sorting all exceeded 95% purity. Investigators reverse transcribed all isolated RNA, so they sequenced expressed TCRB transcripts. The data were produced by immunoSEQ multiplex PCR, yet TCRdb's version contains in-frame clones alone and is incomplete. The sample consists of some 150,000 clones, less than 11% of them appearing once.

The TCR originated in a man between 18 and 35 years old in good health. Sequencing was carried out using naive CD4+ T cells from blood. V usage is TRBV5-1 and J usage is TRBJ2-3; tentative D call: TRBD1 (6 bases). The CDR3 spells CASSLGMDSSTDTQYF. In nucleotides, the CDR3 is TGCGCCAGCAGCTTGGGTATGGACAGCAGCACAGATACGCAGTATTTT.